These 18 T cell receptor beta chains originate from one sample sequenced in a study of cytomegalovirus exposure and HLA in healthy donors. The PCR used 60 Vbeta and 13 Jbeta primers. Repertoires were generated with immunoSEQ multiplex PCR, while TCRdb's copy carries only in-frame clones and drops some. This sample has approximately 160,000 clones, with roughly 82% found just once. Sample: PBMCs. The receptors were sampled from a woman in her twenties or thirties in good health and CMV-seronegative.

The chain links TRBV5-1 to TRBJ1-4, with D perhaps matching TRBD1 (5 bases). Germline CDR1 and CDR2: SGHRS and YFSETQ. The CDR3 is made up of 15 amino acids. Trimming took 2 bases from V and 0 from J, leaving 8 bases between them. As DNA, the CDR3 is TGCGCCAGCAGCTTAGCGGGGGCAACTAATGAAAAACTGTTTTTT. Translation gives CASSLAGATNEKLFF.

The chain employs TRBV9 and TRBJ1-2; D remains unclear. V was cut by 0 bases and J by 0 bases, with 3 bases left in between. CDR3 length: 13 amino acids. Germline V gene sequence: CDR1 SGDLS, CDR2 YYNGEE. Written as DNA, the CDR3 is TGTGCCAGCAGCGTAGGGCCTAACTATGGCTACACCTTC. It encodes CASSVGPNYGYTF.

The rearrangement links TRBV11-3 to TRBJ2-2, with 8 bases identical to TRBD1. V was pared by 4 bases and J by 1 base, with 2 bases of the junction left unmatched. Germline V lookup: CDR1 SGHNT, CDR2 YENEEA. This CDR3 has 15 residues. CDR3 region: CASSSGTGNTGELFF. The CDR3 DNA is TGTGCCAGCAGCTCGGGGACAGGGAACACCGGGGAGCTGTTTTTT.

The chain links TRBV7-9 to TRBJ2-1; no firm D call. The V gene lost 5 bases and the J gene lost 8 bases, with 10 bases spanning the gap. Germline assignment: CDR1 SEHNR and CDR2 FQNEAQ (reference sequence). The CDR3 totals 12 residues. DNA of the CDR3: TGTGCCAGCAGCAAGCGACCCCATGAGCAGTTCTTC. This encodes CASSKRPHEQFF.

Here the CDR3 DNA reads TGCAGCGTAAGGCCCCTGGGGACAACCTATCAAGGAGGCGGCTACACCTTC. This encodes CSVRPLGTTYQGGGYTF. The chain recombines TRBV29-1 with TRBJ1-2; possible D gene TRBD1, 6 bases. The CDR3 covers 17 residues. V lost 6 bases, J lost 8 bases, and 31 bases lay in between. Germline CDR1 reads SQVTM; CDR2 reads ANQGSEA. The whole variable domain, filled in from reference TRBV29-1 and TRBJ1-2, reads SAVISQKPSRDICQRGTSLTIQCQVDSQVTMMFWYRQQPGQSLTLIATANQGSEATYESGFVIDKFPISRPNLTFSTLTVSNMSPEDSSIYLCSVRPLGTTYQGGGYTFGSGTRLTVV.

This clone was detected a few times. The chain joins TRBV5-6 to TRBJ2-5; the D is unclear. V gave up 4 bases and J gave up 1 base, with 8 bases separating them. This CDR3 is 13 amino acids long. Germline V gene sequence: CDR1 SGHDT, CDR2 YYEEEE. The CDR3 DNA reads TGTGCCAGCAGCCTTAGCCCCCAAGAGACCCAGTACTTC. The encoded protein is CASSLSPQETQYF.

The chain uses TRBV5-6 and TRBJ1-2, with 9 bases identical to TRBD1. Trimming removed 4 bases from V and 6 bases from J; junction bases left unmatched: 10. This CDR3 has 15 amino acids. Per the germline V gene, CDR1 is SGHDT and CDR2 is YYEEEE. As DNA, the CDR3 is TGTGCCAGCAGCCTCAAGGACAGGGGCGTTAATGGCTACACCTTC. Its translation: CASSLKDRGVNGYTF.

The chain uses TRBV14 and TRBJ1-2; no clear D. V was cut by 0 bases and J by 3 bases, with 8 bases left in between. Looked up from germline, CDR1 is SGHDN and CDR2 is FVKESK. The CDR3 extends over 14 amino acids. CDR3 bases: TGTGCCAGCAGCCAAGAACGACAAGACTATGGCTACACCTTC. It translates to CASSQERQDYGYTF.

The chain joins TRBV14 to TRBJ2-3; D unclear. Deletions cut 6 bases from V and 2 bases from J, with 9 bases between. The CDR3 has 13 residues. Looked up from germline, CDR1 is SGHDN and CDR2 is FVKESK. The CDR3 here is CASSVGPTDTQYF. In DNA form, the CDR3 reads TGTGCCAGCAGTGTGGGCCCCACAGATACGCAGTATTTT. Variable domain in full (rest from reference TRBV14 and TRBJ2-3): EAGVTQFPSHSVIEKGQTVTLRCDPISGHDNLYWYRRVMGKEIKFLLHFVKESKQDESGMPNNRFLAERTGGTYSTLKVQPAELEDSGVYFCASSVGPTDTQYFGPGTRLTVL.

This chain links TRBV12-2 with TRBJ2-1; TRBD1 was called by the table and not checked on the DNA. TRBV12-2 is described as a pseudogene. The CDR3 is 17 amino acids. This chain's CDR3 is CASRVGWDSKKYNEQFF. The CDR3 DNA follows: TGTGCAAGTCGCGTGGGATGGGACAGCAAAAAATACAATGAGCAGTTCTTC.

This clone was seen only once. CDR3 DNA: TGTGCCAGCAGCTTGTGGGGACAGGGGGCTGCGGGGGCCAACGTCCTGACTTTC. The encoded protein is CASSLWGQGAAGANVLTF. The chain couples TRBV5-5 to TRBJ2-6; 12 bases match TRBD1. The germline gives CDR1 SGHKS, CDR2 YYEKEE (reference sequence). The length of the CDR3 is 18 residues. V lost 1 base to trimming and J lost 4 bases; unmatched junction nucleotides: 6.

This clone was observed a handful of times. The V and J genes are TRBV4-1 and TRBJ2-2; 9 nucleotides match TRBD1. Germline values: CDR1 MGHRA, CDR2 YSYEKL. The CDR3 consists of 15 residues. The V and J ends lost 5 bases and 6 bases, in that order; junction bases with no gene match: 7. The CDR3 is CASSMQQGAPGELFF. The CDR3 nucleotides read TGCGCCAGCAGCATGCAACAGGGGGCCCCCGGGGAGCTGTTTTTT.

DNA for the CDR3: TGTGCCAGCGCCGCCGGGGGGGGTACCTACTACGAGCAGTACTTC. This codes for CASAAGGGTYYEQYF. The rearrangement joins TRBV5-4 to TRBJ2-7, with TRBD2 identical over 8 bases. Germline assignment: CDR1 SGHNT and CDR2 YYREEE (reference sequence). The CDR3 runs 15 residues. After removal of 7 bases from V and 3 bases from J, the junction contained 12 bases not matched to a gene.

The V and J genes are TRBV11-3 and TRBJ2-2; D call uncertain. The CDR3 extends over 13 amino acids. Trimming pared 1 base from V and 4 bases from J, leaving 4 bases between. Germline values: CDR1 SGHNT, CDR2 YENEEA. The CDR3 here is CASSLVSTGELFF. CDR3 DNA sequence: TGTGCCAGCAGCTTAGTCAGCACCGGGGAGCTGTTTTTT.

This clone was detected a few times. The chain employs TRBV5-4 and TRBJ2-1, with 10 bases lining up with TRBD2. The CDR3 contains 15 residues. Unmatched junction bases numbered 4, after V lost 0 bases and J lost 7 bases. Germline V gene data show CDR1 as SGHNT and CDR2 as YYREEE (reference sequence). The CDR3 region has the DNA TGTGCCAGCAGCTTGGGAGCGGGGGGGCGGAATGAGCAGTTCTTC. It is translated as CASSLGAGGRNEQFF.

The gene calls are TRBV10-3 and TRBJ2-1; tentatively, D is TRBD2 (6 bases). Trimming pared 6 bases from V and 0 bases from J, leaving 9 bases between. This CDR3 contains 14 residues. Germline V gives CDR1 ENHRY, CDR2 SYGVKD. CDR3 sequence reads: CAIRVGSSYNEQFF. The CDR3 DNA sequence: TGTGCCATCAGGGTCGGGAGCTCCTACAATGAGCAGTTCTTC.

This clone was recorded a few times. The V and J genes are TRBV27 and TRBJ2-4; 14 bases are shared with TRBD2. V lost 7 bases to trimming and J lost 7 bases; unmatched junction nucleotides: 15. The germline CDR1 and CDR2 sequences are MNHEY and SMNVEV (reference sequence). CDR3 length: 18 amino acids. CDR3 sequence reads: CASTNPIGTSGRRNIQYF. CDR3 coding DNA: TGTGCCAGCACCAACCCTATCGGGACTAGCGGGAGAAGGAACATTCAGTACTTC.

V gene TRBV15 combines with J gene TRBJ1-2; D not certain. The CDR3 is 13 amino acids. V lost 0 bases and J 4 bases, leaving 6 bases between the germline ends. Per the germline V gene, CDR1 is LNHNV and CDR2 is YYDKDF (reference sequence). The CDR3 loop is CATSRDPVYGYTF. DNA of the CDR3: TGTGCCACCAGCAGAGATCCCGTCTATGGCTACACCTTC.